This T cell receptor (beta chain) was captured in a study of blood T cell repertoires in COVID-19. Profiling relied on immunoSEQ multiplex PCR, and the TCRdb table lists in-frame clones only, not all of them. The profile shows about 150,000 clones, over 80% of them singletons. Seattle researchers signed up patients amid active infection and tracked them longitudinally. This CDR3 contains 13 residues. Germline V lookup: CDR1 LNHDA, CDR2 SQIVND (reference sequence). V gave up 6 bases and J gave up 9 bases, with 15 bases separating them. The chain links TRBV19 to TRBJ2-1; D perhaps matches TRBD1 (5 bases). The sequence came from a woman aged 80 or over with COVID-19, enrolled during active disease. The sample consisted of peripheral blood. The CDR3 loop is CASSQGAPGEQFF. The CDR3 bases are TGTGCCAGTAGCCAGGGTGCACCTGGTGAGCAGTTCTTC.